This TCR beta chain was found in a study of tissue T cells after allogeneic stem cell transplantation (dated by TCRdb to 2022 to 2024). Looking at the study overall: Using research autopsies of patients with and without GVHD, plus mouse models of GVHD, the study profiled TCR beta repertoires across many tissues. The human arm was conducted as a prospective observational study, and neither blinding nor randomization was performed.

Results and caveats for the whole study, not just this receptor: In both patients and mice, only a limited portion of the TCR repertoire detected in tissues was captured by blood and spleen T cells. A small and clinically heterogeneous patient cohort was studied, and sampling depth was acknowledged as a limitation. Few T cell clones were found to be shared across patients, but shared repertoire signatures across patients were revealed in a tissue-specific fashion by motif-based clustering. Within patients, how anatomically similar the tissues were was a key factor in shaping TCR repertoire composition, regardless of disease or transplant status. Which tissue TCRs were alloreactive or antigen-specific was not determined in the study, and some of the clones might have been host cells that persisted.

CDR1 is given as NSHNY and CDR2 as SYGAGN, both from the germline V gene. The CDR3 starts with the cysteine, ends with the phenylalanine, and has 14 residues. The DNA shown is the part of the CDR3 that was read: 39 bases, in frame from base 1. For this chain, trimming is 1 base at the V end and 4 bases at the J end, and the number of junction bases without a gene match is 1. This clone was seen only a few times. Its binding antigen is unknown. The gene names and germline sequences used here belong to the mouse. Sequencing ends 1 residue short of the CDR3 end; the germline J gene provides the rest. The time point label of this sample denotes: mouse harvest day 7 after allogeneic transplant. Each mouse graft consisted of 10^7 T-cell-depleted bone marrow cells plus 10^6 splenic CD5+ T cells and was given by tail vein injection. A major MHC-mismatch B6 (H2b) into BALB/c (H2d) model was used to model mouse GVHD, and tissues were profiled at day 7 or 14. On day 7 or 14 post-transplant, mouse tissues and retro-orbital blood were harvested with separate sterile tools for each animal, and livers were flushed before harvest. Before genomic DNA isolation with the DNeasy Blood & Tissue Kit, mouse tissues were minced with razor blades in buffered saline.

Libraries were made using the immunoSEQ multiplex PCR assay. TCRbeta CDR3 sequencing was done by Adaptive Biotechnologies at survey depth, reporting CDR3 sequences, V/J genes, productive frequency and template counts. TCR beta CDR3 regions were amplified from genomic DNA rather than RNA. In the paper's pipeline: Jensen-Shannon divergence was used to quantify pairwise repertoire overlap between tissues, with a value of 1 indicating complete divergence and a value of 0 indicating identical repertoires. Tissues were grouped by single-linkage agglomerative hierarchical clustering of pairwise JSD values, and the clustering results were shown as dendrograms. GLIPH2 was run on all patient samples with simulation_depth 1000, kmer_min_depth 3, cdr3_length_cutoff 8, keeping groups with more than two unique CDR3s. A standardized tissue-overlap score was generated by extrapolating Jaccard GLIPH-group overlap across patients to a standard repertoire size of 1000 clones. Linear mixed-effect models, with tissue as a fixed effect and individual as a random effect, were used to test how diversity related to clinical or experimental variables. TCRdb's version of the immuneACCESS table is confined to in-frame rearrangements and falls short of the full clone set. An unresolved V gene accounts for under half of the shortfall where checked; the remainder is of unknown origin. V, J and clone size were drawn from that table, and D and trimming were deduced from the DNA. This sample comprises thousands of clones, approximately 50% of them detected only once. Together, the top ten hold just over 6.5% of the sample.

This receptor was obtained from a female BALB/c mouse given C57BL/6 T cells with graft-versus-host disease after an allogeneic hematopoietic cell transplant. Specimen: gut tissue. The chain is made from TRBV13-1 and TRBJ2-7, with 11 bases in between that match TRBD2. The part of the CDR3 DNA that was read is TGTGCCAGCAGTGATCGACTGGGGGGGTATGAACAGTAC. Translated, this is CASSDRLGGYEQY. The CDR3 reads in full as CASSDRLGGYEQYF.